This T cell receptor (beta chain) originates from a study of tumor-infiltrating lymphocytes in primary liver carcinoma (dated by TCRdb to 2016 to 2017). Notes on the research overall: Hepatocellular carcinoma (four) or combined HCC and intrahepatic cholangiocarcinoma (one) was present in the five patients, who were three men and two women aged 30 to 69 years. Technical replicate repertoires showed high reproducibility, with mean shared-clone rates approximately 0.89 and correlation coefficients above 0.95. TCRbeta repertoire sequencing, expression microarrays and whole-exome sequencing were combined in the study across five regions of each liver tumor, with adjacent normal tissue and blood also included. To link TCRbeta repertoire diversity with the local molecular phenotype, the approximately 23 tumor region samples were profiled using Agilent mRNA microarrays. Each sample produced roughly 3.5 to 7.13 million productive TCRbeta reads, and read depth showed no significant difference between tissue types. The tumors of the five patients were staged as T1-T3 N0M0, with maximum diameters ranging from roughly 4.2 to 10 cm. A total of some 35 specimens from 5 patients went through TCRbeta repertoire sequencing, namely 25 tumor regions, 5 adjacent noncancerous liver tissues and 5 peripheral blood samples. Here is what the overall study found, with its caveats: Comparison of CD4+ and CD8+ T cell repertoires was precluded by the use of bulk unsorted samples. Pairs of tumor regions showed greater repertoire overlap (mean roughly 36%) than tumor-adjacent pairs (roughly 17%) or tumor-blood pairs (about 15%), which is consistent with antigen-driven expansion. Because only the TCR beta chain was sequenced and unpaired alpha chains were not captured, true repertoire diversity is likely underestimated. Only 4 or 5 patients were included in the study, and the authors note that the findings should be validated in a larger study. Only about 7-25% of top clones were found in all five regions of a tumor, suggesting spatial heterogeneity of tumor-infiltrating T cells. Compared with blood, tumors had a significantly larger share of the repertoire taken up by the top 250 clones (p = 0.039).

CDR1 and CDR2 are drawn from the germline V gene: SGHAT, FQNNGV. The cysteine opens and the phenylalanine closes a CDR3 of 14 amino acids. This entry keeps only the CDR3 DNA: 42 bases, framed from base 1. This clonotype occurred a few times. The clone's antigen remains unknown. This may be a read error, as it is one base from a much larger clone. Total RNA and DNA were co-extracted without cell sorting from roughly 20-30 mg of bulk tissue using the AllPrep DNA/RNA mini kit. A handful of patients with histopathologically diagnosed primary liver carcinoma underwent surgical resection in China between November 2015 and 2016. At the time of sampling, the patients were treatment-naive and had chronic HBV infection. Five spatially separated regions were sampled from each tumor: the superior, inferior, left-lateral and right-lateral poles, plus the tumor centre. According to histology, viable tumor cells made up more than 85% of every tumor sample. Pieces of fresh tumor and adjacent tissue were cut in half, with one half kept in RNAlater at -80 degrees C and the other half sent for histology.

Using a constant-region primer and ProtoScript II reverse transcriptase, TCRbeta-specific cDNA was reverse-transcribed from around 500 ng total RNA. The TCRbeta libraries were prepared through three rounds of nested multiplex PCR following a slightly modified ARM-PCR procedure. Each of the first two PCR rounds ran for around 11 cycles and used multiplex TRBV1-TRBV30 forward primers together with a Cbeta reverse primer. Sample barcodes and Illumina adapters were added in a final 25-cycle PCR using Deep VentR polymerase. Before sequencing, amplicons between 200 and 500 bp were purified from gel using a QIAquick gel extraction kit. The TCRbeta amplicons were sequenced with 250-bp paired-end reads on an Illumina HiSeq 2500. In the original analysis: Reads were quality-trimmed with Trimmomatic v0.33, and paired reads were merged with FLASH v1.2.11 to recover full CDR3 sequences. V, D and J germline segments were assigned to the rearranged TCRbeta sequences by MiGEC v1.2.1b. Clonotype statistics and Shannon-Wiener diversity indices were computed with VDJtools v1.0.0. Except for diversity analysis, only the 250 most abundant clonotypes of each sample were used in subsequent analyses to reduce sampling bias. TCRdb trimmed the raw reads at Q25, called clones with MiXCR and kept productive beta chains. Rows with one shared CDR3 protein collapse into an entry with the most common genes and DNA. The V and J calls here are based on TCRdb, not the publication. The sample data list more than 30,000 distinct CDR3 sequences, and 76% of these were observed just once. The ten largest clones take up roughly 38% of the sample.

This clonotype was obtained from a man between 35 and 55 years old with primary liver carcinoma and hepatitis B virus infection. The chain is made from TRBV11-2 and TRBJ2-7; the D gene assignment is ambiguous. Sequencing was done on a sample of liver tumor tissue from sampling region 5. The sample's cell subset or site, from its label and the paper: tumor region T5, tumor centre. The sequenced DNA: TGTGCCAGCAGCTTAGTACTCCTCTCCTACGAGCAGAACTTC. The encoded protein is CASSLVLLSYEQNF.